This is a list of T cell receptor beta chains from one sample in a study of blood T cells in healthy people across ages. TCRdb reprocessed the 5' RACE reads with MiXCR, giving one entry per CDR3 protein. The sample gives around 1,500,000 distinct CDR3 sequences, about 30% of which show up once; about 8% is in the top ten. The sample was blood. The receptors stem from a woman younger than 45 in good health. Both conserved end residues are part of each CDR3. Each record gives: D gene, clone size, J gene, V gene, CDR3 DNA, CDR3 protein. D genes are given only for firm matches. A row's size may be missing; if present it is once, few, many or a size class.

>TRBD2|.|TRBJ2-5|TRBV20-1
TGCAGTGCTAGTGACGTAGCGGGGGCGAACCAAGAGACCCAGTACTTC
CSASDVAGANQETQYF
>.|.|TRBJ1-3|TRBV3-1
TGTGCCAGCAGTCAAACCGGGACCTTCGGAAACACCATATATTTT
CASSQTGTFGNTIYF
>TRBD1|.|TRBJ1-2|TRBV20-1
TGCAGGGCTAGAGGGGACAGGGGGCTGTATGGCTACACCTTC
CRARGDRGLYGYTF
>TRBD2|.|TRBJ2-5|TRBV7-2
TGTGCCAGCAGCTTAGGGGGCGGGGCTAGCGGCCAAGAGACCCAGTACTTC
CASSLGGGASGQETQYF
>.|few|TRBJ1-5|TRBV10-2
TGCGCCAGCAGAGAGTCCGGGACTCAGAATCAGCCCCAGCATTTT
CASRESGTQNQPQHF
>.|.|TRBJ2-1|TRBV2
TGTGCCAGCAGTGAACCGGGCCTTAAAAACAATGAGCAGTTCTTC
CASSEPGLKNNEQFF
>.|.|TRBJ1-1|TRBV28
TGTGCCAGCAGCCCTGTAGGACAGCCCACTGAAGCTTTCTTT
CASSPVGQPTEAFF
>.|few|TRBJ2-5|TRBV3-1
TGTGCCAGCAGCCACGGACAGCAAAAGACCCAGTACTTC
CASSHGQQKTQYF
>TRBD1|many|TRBJ2-7|TRBV29-1
TGCAGCGTTGGGGGGACAGCGGTCTCCTACGAGCAGTACTTC
CSVGGTAVSYEQYF
>.|few|TRBJ1-5|TRBV20-1
TGCAGTGCTAGAATCGACAGATCAAGGCCCCAGCATTTT
CSARIDRSRPQHF
>TRBD1|.|TRBJ2-7|TRBV24-1
TGTGCCACCAGTGATCCTCGGACAGGGTCCTACGAGCAGTACTTC
CATSDPRTGSYEQYF